This T cell receptor (beta chain) is drawn from a study of blood T cell repertoires in COVID-19. In the study overall: Material from acute and convalescent COVID-19 was sourced from the United States, Italy and Spain. T cells, B-cell-depleted T cells, or PBMCs provided the cDNA or gDNA that served as material.

The repertoire was sequenced with immunoSEQ multiplex PCR; TCRdb's copy has only in-frame clones and lacks some. Found here are about 440,000 clones, around 90% of them singletons; the top ten hold about 2%. The material sequenced was PBMCs or T cells enriched from blood (not recorded which). This clonotype originated in a woman under 30 with acute COVID-19.

In DNA, the CDR3 is TGTGCCAGCAGTTTACTAACGGGACACATCTATGGCTACACCTTC. Translation gives CASSLLTGHIYGYTF. The genes are TRBV28 and TRBJ1-2, with D perhaps TRBD1 (6 bases). V shed 2 bases and J shed 4 bases, with 14 bases lying between them. The CDR3 sequence is 15 residues long. CDR1 is MDHEN and CDR2 is SYDVKM in the germline V gene.